A single sample gave rise to the 18 T cell receptor beta chains below, sequenced in a study of blood T cell repertoires in COVID-19. The data were produced by immunoSEQ multiplex PCR, yet TCRdb's version contains in-frame clones alone and is incomplete. The sample contains tens of thousands of clones, over 70% of which appear only once. The specimen sequenced was peripheral blood. Receptor source: a human donor with active COVID-19. The donor label of this sample is uncertain.

The V gene is TRBV15, the J gene TRBJ2-3, with TRBD2 matching 8 bases. CDR1 and CDR2 from the germline V gene are LNHNV and YYDKDF (reference sequence). The ends lost 3 bases at V and 7 bases at J; junction bases unmatched: 6. CDR3 size: 14 residues. DNA of the CDR3: TGTGCCACCAGCAGCGCGCGGGAGGTGAATACGCAGTATTTT. This translates into CATSSAREVNTQYF.

This clone was recorded a few times. The chain carries TRBV13 and TRBJ1-5, with a tentative D call TRBD1 (5 bases). There are 14 residues in the CDR3. Germline CDR1 and CDR2: PRHDT and FYEKMQ (reference sequence). The germline V and J ends were trimmed by 5 bases and 3 bases, with 11 bases remaining between them. CDR3 sequence reads: CASSLYRTNQPQHF. For the CDR3, the DNA is TGTGCCAGCAGCCTATACAGGACCAATCAGCCCCAGCATTTT. The whole variable domain, remainder taken from reference TRBV13 and TRBJ1-5, is AAGVIQSPRHLIKEKRETATLKCYPIPRHDTVYWYQQGPGQDPQFLISFYEKMQSDKGSIPDRFSAQQFSDYHSELNMSSLELGDSALYFCASSLYRTNQPQHFGDGTRLSIL.

V usage is TRBV19 and J usage is TRBJ1-1, with D possibly TRBD1 on 6 matching bases. V lost 5 bases and J 6 bases, leaving 19 bases between the germline ends. From germline, CDR1 is LNHDA and CDR2 SQIVND (reference sequence). The CDR3 loop spans 15 amino acids. Here the CDR3 DNA reads TGTGCCAGTAGTGTCATCGGGCAGGGGAGGGCTGAAGCTTTCTTT. This translates into CASSVIGQGRAEAFF.

Here the CDR3 DNA reads TGTGCCAGCAGTTACTTTAGTTCCACTGAAGCTTTCTTT. Protein product: CASSYFSSTEAFF. The V call is TRBV6-2 or TRBV6-3, the J call TRBJ1-1; D not certain. The CDR3 has 13 amino acids. Germline assignment: CDR1 MNHEY and CDR2 SVGEGT. V was shortened by 1 base and J by 4 bases, with 7 bases between the two germline ends.

The V gene is TRBV7-9, the J gene TRBJ2-5; 11 positions match TRBD1. Per germline, CDR1 SEHNR and CDR2 FQNEAQ (reference sequence). This CDR3 is built from 14 residues. V shed 5 bases and J 6 bases; nucleotides not matched to a gene: 5. The CDR3 coding sequence is TGTGCCAGCAGCACGGGACAGGGGGTAAAGACCCAGTACTTC. It translates to CASSTGQGVKTQYF.

This chain joins TRBV11-2 and TRBJ1-1; D perhaps matches TRBD1 (6 bases). Between the trimmed V and J ends, which lost 2 bases and 5 bases, there was a span of 12 bases. CDR1 and CDR2 from the germline V gene are SGHAT and FQNNGV. CDR3 size: 14 residues. DNA of the CDR3: TGTGCCAGCAGCTTACAGGGGCGGGGGACTGAAGCTTTCTTT. Amino acids: CASSLQGRGTEAFF.

Written as DNA, the CDR3 is TGCGCCAGCAGCCCACTAGCGGGGTCCTACAATGAGCAGTTCTTC. Its protein is CASSPLAGSYNEQFF. This chain links TRBV5-1 with TRBJ2-1; 10 nucleotides align to TRBD2. Germline V lookup: CDR1 SGHRS, CDR2 YFSETQ. CDR3 size: 15 residues. The J segment lost 1 base and the V segment lost 4 bases, leaving 2 bases of the junction unmatched.

The CDR3 is CASSLTGTGLETQYF. DNA of the CDR3: TGCGCCAGCAGCTTGACCGGGACAGGGTTAGAGACCCAGTACTTC. The chain uses TRBV5-1 and TRBJ2-5; the match to TRBD1 covers 9 bases. CDR1 and CDR2 from the germline V gene are SGHRS and YFSETQ. The CDR3 spans 15 residues. The V segment lost 1 base and the J segment 4 bases; nucleotides outside the gene matches: 5.

This clone was counted a single time. The J gene is TRBJ2-4, the V gene TRBV19, with D tentatively TRBD1 (6 bases). Trimming stripped 6 bases from V and 4 bases from J, with 13 bases between. The CDR3 consists of 14 residues. The germline V gene has CDR1 LNHDA and CDR2 SQIVND (reference sequence). For the CDR3, the DNA is TGTGCCAGTAGCGCCGGCGACAGGAAAAACATTCAGTACTTC. This codes for CASSAGDRKNIQYF.

The chain joins TRBV6-1 to TRBJ2-7; 9 bases align to TRBD2. The CDR3 loop spans 14 amino acids. Trimming took 3 bases from V and 4 from J; bases not matched to a gene: 4. In germline, CDR1 is MNHNS, CDR2 SASEGT. The DNA for the CDR3 is TGTGCCAGCAGTGATAGTAGCGGGAGATACGAGCAGTACTTC. It specifies CASSDSSGRYEQYF.

The count of this clone is one. V gene TRBV7-8 combines with J gene TRBJ1-5; possible D gene TRBD1, 5 bases. The CDR3 has 17 residues. CDR1 and CDR2 from the germline V gene are SGHVS and FQNEAQ. Trimming took off 4 bases at V and 2 bases at J, with 18 bases between the two ends. The CDR3 DNA reads TGTGCCAGCAGCTCCCCCTCCAGGGCCGGACGCAATCAGCCCCAGCATTTT. This gives the protein CASSSPSRAGRNQPQHF.

The chain couples TRBV5-4 to TRBJ2-3; 7 positions match TRBD2. In germline, CDR1 is SGHNT, CDR2 YYREEE (reference sequence). The CDR3 loop spans 16 amino acids. The V segment lost 4 bases and the J segment 0 bases; nucleotides outside the gene matches: 8. Here the CDR3 reads CASSPERGSSTDTQYF. The CDR3 nucleotides read TGTGCCAGCAGCCCTGAGCGGGGCTCAAGCACAGATACGCAGTATTTT.

The J gene is TRBJ1-5, the V gene TRBV6-1; TRBD1 matches 8 bases. CDR1 is MNHNS and CDR2 is SASEGT in the germline V gene. The V segment lost 3 bases and the J segment 6 bases; nucleotides outside the gene matches: 1. The CDR3 spans 13 residues. The CDR3 here is CASSDRGRQPQHF. CDR3 nucleotide sequence: TGTGCCAGCAGTGACAGGGGGCGTCAGCCCCAGCATTTT.

This sequence joins TRBV5-4 and TRBJ2-3, with TRBD1 matching 10 bases. With 5 bases clipped from V and 4 bases from J, the junction kept 7 bases outside the gene matches. The CDR3 is made up of 15 amino acids. Per germline, CDR1 SGHNT and CDR2 YYREEE (reference sequence). The CDR3 protein is CASRPGTGAPDTQYF. As DNA, the CDR3 is TGTGCCAGCAGACCCGGGACAGGGGCTCCAGATACGCAGTATTTT.

The V and J genes are TRBV3-1 (or the pseudogene TRBV3-2) and TRBJ2-7; D gene ambiguous. The CDR3 spans 12 residues. Per the germline V gene, CDR1 is LGHDT and CDR2 is YNNKEL (reference sequence). V lost 0 bases, J lost 6 bases, and 6 bases lay in between. CDR3 residues: CASSQDAREQYF. The CDR3 DNA reads as TGTGCCAGCAGCCAAGACGCGCGCGAGCAGTACTTC.

The chain carries TRBV19 and TRBJ2-3; D is uncertain. V lost 5 bases and J 2 bases, leaving 8 bases between the germline ends. The V gene's germline CDR1 is LNHDA and CDR2 SQIVND (reference sequence). This CDR3 has 13 amino acids. CDR3 DNA sequence: TGTGCCAGTAGTCTAGGGCACACAGATACGCAGTATTTT. It specifies CASSLGHTDTQYF.

J is TRBJ1-2 and V is TRBV29-1, with no clear D. V lost 1 base to trimming and J lost 4 bases, with 7 bases between them. From germline, CDR1 is SQVTM and CDR2 ANQGSEA. The CDR3 length is 12 residues. The CDR3 nucleotides are TGCAGCGTTGAAGGGGCAGTCTATGGCTACACCTTC. This encodes CSVEGAVYGYTF.

The CDR3 protein is CSVARGGGNTIYF. The DNA for the CDR3 is TGCAGCGTTGCAAGGGGAGGTGGAAACACCATATATTTT. The V gene is TRBV29-1, the J gene TRBJ1-3; weak D call: TRBD1 (5 bases). Trimming removed 4 bases from V and 3 bases from J, with 10 bases in between. This CDR3 contains 13 residues. Germline assignment: CDR1 SQVTM and CDR2 ANQGSEA.